The 15 T cell receptor beta chains below were found in one sample sequenced in a study of cytomegalovirus exposure and HLA in healthy donors. Measured with immunoSEQ multiplex PCR; TCRdb has only the in-frame clones, and not every one. The table has 150,000 to 200,000 clones, roughly 90% seen once. Sequenced sample: PBMCs. The receptor set was obtained from a woman under 30 in good health and CMV-seropositive.

The chain has TRBV5-1 and TRBJ2-3; TRBD2 matches at 7 bases. Germline assignment: CDR1 SGHRS and CDR2 YFSETQ. The CDR3 covers 15 residues. With V trimmed by 7 bases and J by 0 bases, 8 bases remained unmatched. The CDR3 coding sequence is TGCGCCAGCGGACAAGCGGGGCCGAGCACAGATACGCAGTATTTT. It encodes CASGQAGPSTDTQYF.

The chain employs TRBV18 and TRBJ2-7; 10 bases are shared with TRBD2. Germline CDR1 KGHSH, CDR2 LQKENI. This CDR3 region has 14 residues. The V gene end was trimmed by 5 bases and the J gene end by 5 bases; junction bases not matched to a gene: 6. Written as DNA, the CDR3 is TGTGCCAGCTCATCCTTAGCGGGAGGCGACGAGCAGTACTTC. This encodes CASSSLAGGDEQYF.

There are a few counts of this clone. The J gene is TRBJ1-1, the V gene TRBV5-1; D might be TRBD1 (5 bases). V was clipped by 3 bases and J by 6 bases, with 15 bases between them. This CDR3 has 14 residues. CDR1 is SGHRS, CDR2 YFSETQ, per germline. The DNA of the CDR3 is TGCGCCAGCAGCTCAGGGTACTGGGATGCTGAAGCTTTCTTT. Translation: CASSSGYWDAEAFF.

The rearrangement joins TRBV5-1 to TRBJ2-7, with 9 bases lining up with TRBD1. This CDR3 has 14 amino acids. J gave up 2 bases and V 8 bases, and 8 bases lay outside the gene matches. Germline-derived CDR1 and CDR2 are SGHRS and YFSETQ. The CDR3 here is CASSETGGTYEQYF. CDR3 nucleotides: TGCGCCAGTTCGGAGACAGGGGGTACCTACGAGCAGTACTTC.

The chain recombines TRBV5-1 with TRBJ2-3, with 14 bases fitting TRBD2. J gave up 6 bases and V 3 bases, and 12 bases lay outside the gene matches. Germline V CDR1 and CDR2: SGHRS, YFSETQ. The CDR3 runs 18 residues. The CDR3, as DNA: TGCGCCAGCAGCTCCGGAGTTACCGGGACTAGCGGGAGTGATACGCAGTATTTT. This gives the protein CASSSGVTGTSGSDTQYF.

A single count supports this clone. The chain couples TRBV7-6 to TRBJ2-7, with a possible D match to TRBD1 (5 bases). Germline loops: CDR1 SGHVS, CDR2 FNYEAQ. The CDR3 extends over 16 amino acids. Trimming cost V 2 bases and J 1 base, with 15 bases left between them. CDR3 DNA: TGTGCCAGCAGCTTAATTCCAGACAGCGTTTCCTACGAGCAGTACTTC. This gives the protein CASSLIPDSVSYEQYF. Supplemented by reference TRBV7-6 and TRBJ2-7, the full variable domain reads GAGVSQSPRYKVTKRGQDVALRCDPISGHVSLYWYRQALGQGPEFLTYFNYEAQQDKSGLPNDRFSAERPEGSISTLTIQRTEQRDSAMYRCASSLIPDSVSYEQYFGPGTRLTVT.

This clone was observed a few times. The chain recombines TRBV27 with TRBJ2-7, with TRBD2 matching over 7 bases. The germline gives CDR1 MNHEY, CDR2 SMNVEV (reference sequence). V trimming: 6 bases; J trimming: 3 bases; junction bases outside the gene matches: 2. The CDR3 consists of 12 residues. CDR3 sequence reads: CASSWGGYEQYF. The CDR3, as DNA: TGTGCCAGCAGCTGGGGGGGCTACGAGCAGTACTTC.

The J gene is TRBJ2-3, the V gene TRBV5-1; D not certain. The CDR3 has 14 amino acids. The V and J ends lost 1 base and 0 bases respectively, with 6 bases between them. From germline, CDR1 is SGHRS and CDR2 YFSETQ. The chain's CDR3 is CASSLIPSTDTQYF. Written as DNA, the CDR3 is TGCGCCAGCAGCTTGATCCCTAGCACAGATACGCAGTATTTT.

V and J are TRBV2 and TRBJ2-2; 13 positions agree with TRBD2. The V gene end was trimmed by 2 bases and the J gene end by 3 bases; junction bases not matched to a gene: 3. The CDR3 length is 17 residues. Germline CDR1 reads SNHLY; CDR2 reads FYNNEI. The CDR3 reads CASSETLAGGDTGELFF. DNA for the CDR3: TGTGCCAGCAGTGAAACACTAGCGGGAGGGGACACCGGGGAGCTGTTTTTT.

The V and J genes are TRBV5-1 and TRBJ1-5; D is ambiguous. Germline-derived CDR1 and CDR2 are SGHRS and YFSETQ. The V end was cut by 0 bases, the J end by 7 bases, with 8 bases between. The CDR3 runs 13 residues. This chain's CDR3 is CASSLVAGQPQHF. CDR3 in DNA: TGCGCCAGCAGCTTGGTAGCGGGGCAGCCCCAGCATTTT.

The genes are TRBV5-1 and TRBJ2-2; D is unclear. Germline CDR1 and CDR2: SGHRS and YFSETQ. V lost 4 bases and J 1 base, leaving 11 bases between the germline ends. The CDR3 has 15 residues. As DNA, the CDR3 is TGCGCCAGCAGCCTGGAGCCTCTGAACACCGGGGAGCTGTTTTTT. This encodes CASSLEPLNTGELFF.

The chain joins TRBV4-2 to TRBJ2-1, with 12 bases fitting TRBD2. The CDR3 consists of 17 residues. Germline values: CDR1 LGHNA, CDR2 YNFKEQ. Trimming at V came to 1 base and at J to 1 base, leaving 2 bases not matched to a gene. CDR3 sequence reads: CASSQVGTSGSYNEQFF. The CDR3, as DNA: TGTGCCAGCAGCCAAGTGGGGACTAGCGGGTCCTACAATGAGCAGTTCTTC.

V and J are TRBV6-1 and TRBJ1-2; a weak D match, TRBD1 (5 bases). This CDR3 contains 13 residues. Germline values: CDR1 MNHNS, CDR2 SASEGT. V gave up 2 bases and J gave up 4 bases, with 8 bases separating them. CDR3 sequence: CASSEFGGYGYTF. The CDR3 DNA reads TGTGCCAGCAGTGAATTCGGGGGCTATGGCTACACCTTC.

The genes are TRBV5-1 and TRBJ2-5; maybe TRBD1 (7 bases). Germline-derived CDR1 and CDR2 are SGHRS and YFSETQ. Trimming left V 6 bases short and J 10 bases short, with 22 bases between. There are 14 residues in the CDR3. This CDR3 reads CASKEGSGTVIQYF. In nucleotides, the CDR3 is TGCGCCAGCAAGGAGGGGTCAGGGACAGTGATCCAGTACTTC.

The gene calls are TRBV6-5 and TRBJ2-1, with 8 bases matching TRBD2. This CDR3 has 13 residues. Germline CDR1 reads MNHEY; CDR2 reads SVGAGI. With 10 bases clipped from V and 7 bases from J, the junction kept 9 bases outside the gene matches. The CDR3 bases are TGTGCCACCCGGACAGAGCGGGGGAATGAGCAGTTCTTC. Its translation is CATRTERGNEQFF.